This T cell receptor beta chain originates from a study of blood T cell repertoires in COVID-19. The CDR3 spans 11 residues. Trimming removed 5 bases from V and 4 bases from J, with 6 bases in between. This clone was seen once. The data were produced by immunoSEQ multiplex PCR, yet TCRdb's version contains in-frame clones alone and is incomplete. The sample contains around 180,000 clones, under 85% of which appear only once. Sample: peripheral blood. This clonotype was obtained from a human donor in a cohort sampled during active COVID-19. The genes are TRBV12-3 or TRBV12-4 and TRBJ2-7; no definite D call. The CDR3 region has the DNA TGTGCCAGCAGTCTACTTTACGAGCAGTACTTC. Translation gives CASSLLYEQYF.